A selection of T cell receptor beta chains follows, all from one sample in a study of shared clonotypes between healthy human individuals. Only in-frame clones appear in the TCRdb table, and some are missing; sequencing was by immunoSEQ multiplex PCR. Of about 2 million clones in the sample, 85% to 95% were seen once. The sample was naive CD4+ T cells sorted from blood. The receptor set was obtained from a man in his late teens or twenties in good health. Both conserved end residues are part of each CDR3. The order of the fields is J gene, V gene, D gene, CDR3 protein. The D gene is left open where the match is weak.

j_call: TRBJ2-5
v_call: TRBV5-1
d_call: .
cdr3_aa: CASSLVGANQETQYF

j_call: TRBJ2-5
v_call: TRBV7-2
d_call: TRBD2
cdr3_aa: CASSAGLAGVRETQYF

j_call: TRBJ2-2
v_call: TRBV7-2
d_call: TRBD2
cdr3_aa: CASSFSAGDITGELFF

j_call: TRBJ2-3
v_call: TRBV2
d_call: .
cdr3_aa: CASSAGSTDTQYF

j_call: TRBJ2-7
v_call: TRBV6-6
d_call: TRBD1
cdr3_aa: CASSNGQGYEQYF

j_call: TRBJ2-7
v_call: TRBV4-1
d_call: TRBD1
cdr3_aa: CASSQATGGFGYEQYF

j_call: TRBJ1-4
v_call: TRBV30
d_call: .
cdr3_aa: CAWSVSQGGRKLFF

j_call: TRBJ1-2
v_call: TRBV4-2
d_call: .
cdr3_aa: CASSQGGSNYGYTF

j_call: TRBJ2-2
v_call: TRBV28
d_call: .
cdr3_aa: CASSLNSLAGELFF

j_call: TRBJ2-7
v_call: TRBV9
d_call: .
cdr3_aa: CASSVEVGMAYEQYF

j_call: TRBJ2-7
v_call: TRBV7-2
d_call: TRBD1
cdr3_aa: CASSLGDRGSYEQYF

j_call: TRBJ2-7
v_call: TRBV10-3
d_call: TRBD2
cdr3_aa: CAISESRAGGTYEQYF

j_call: TRBJ2-2
v_call: TRBV6-5
d_call: .
cdr3_aa: CASRFLSGNTGELFF

j_call: TRBJ1-1
v_call: TRBV7-7
d_call: .
cdr3_aa: CASSPGLGNTEAFF

j_call: TRBJ2-1
v_call: TRBV5-1
d_call: TRBD2
cdr3_aa: CASSISGTSGLSSYNEQFF

j_call: TRBJ2-4
v_call: TRBV2
d_call: .
cdr3_aa: CASSDLQGPNIQYF

j_call: TRBJ2-1
v_call: TRBV5-1
d_call: TRBD2
cdr3_aa: CASSGRTSGRAHEQFF

j_call: TRBJ1-6
v_call: TRBV5-5
d_call: .
cdr3_aa: CASSLEGSNNSPLHF

j_call: TRBJ1-6
v_call: TRBV7-2
d_call: TRBD1
cdr3_aa: CASSLNAGGRPLHF

j_call: TRBJ2-7
v_call: TRBV19
d_call: .
cdr3_aa: CASRPYEGYEQYF

j_call: TRBJ2-7
v_call: TRBV6-1
d_call: TRBD1
cdr3_aa: CASSPGGTGASEQYF

j_call: TRBJ2-7
v_call: TRBV7-2
d_call: .
cdr3_aa: CASSQGPGYEQYF

j_call: TRBJ2-3
v_call: TRBV30
d_call: .
cdr3_aa: CAWKRLSGNVGDTQYF

j_call: TRBJ2-7
v_call: TRBV6-1
d_call: TRBD1
cdr3_aa: CAGNTGQSYEQYF

j_call: TRBJ1-1
v_call: TRBV30
d_call: .
cdr3_aa: CAWGFDRPTAEAFF

j_call: TRBJ1-2
v_call: TRBV6-6
d_call: TRBD1
cdr3_aa: CASSSPGQSNYGYTF

j_call: TRBJ2-7
v_call: TRBV6-5
d_call: .
cdr3_aa: CASSAPGTYEQYF

j_call: TRBJ1-4
v_call: TRBV6-6
d_call: .
cdr3_aa: CASFDGGSTNEKLFF

j_call: TRBJ2-1
v_call: TRBV11-3
d_call: TRBD2
cdr3_aa: CASSLAAGGHNEQFF

j_call: TRBJ2-7
v_call: TRBV15
d_call: .
cdr3_aa: CATSRVQGGNEQYF

j_call: TRBJ2-7
v_call: TRBV10-3
d_call: TRBD1
cdr3_aa: CAISAPGQGAYEQYF

j_call: TRBJ2-5
v_call: TRBV5-1
d_call: .
cdr3_aa: CASSESFSGTQYF

j_call: TRBJ2-2
v_call: TRBV6-5
d_call: .
cdr3_aa: CATRRDTPSTGELFF

j_call: TRBJ1-4
v_call: TRBV5-1
d_call: .
cdr3_aa: CASSFLGETNEKLFF

j_call: TRBJ2-1
v_call: TRBV19
d_call: TRBD1
cdr3_aa: CASSSKGQGAVNEQFF

j_call: TRBJ2-7
v_call: TRBV7-9
d_call: .
cdr3_aa: CASSLGRQSYEQYF

j_call: TRBJ1-1
v_call: TRBV30
d_call: .
cdr3_aa: CAWSVRGTEAFF

j_call: TRBJ2-1
v_call: TRBV5-1
d_call: .
cdr3_aa: CASSLEGDEQFF

j_call: TRBJ2-5
v_call: TRBV2
d_call: .
cdr3_aa: CASTPQVQETQYF

j_call: TRBJ2-7
v_call: TRBV10-1
d_call: .
cdr3_aa: CASSEVGSYEQYF

j_call: TRBJ1-4
v_call: TRBV5-1
d_call: .
cdr3_aa: CASSSGGQTIATNEKLFF

j_call: TRBJ1-1
v_call: TRBV6-6
d_call: .
cdr3_aa: CASSELVGIEAFF

j_call: TRBJ2-2
v_call: TRBV7-2
d_call: .
cdr3_aa: CASSLNGRNTGELFF

j_call: TRBJ2-3
v_call: TRBV4-1
d_call: .
cdr3_aa: CASSLPSLDTQYF

j_call: TRBJ2-7
v_call: TRBV10-3
d_call: TRBD2
cdr3_aa: CAAGSERDYEQYF

j_call: TRBJ2-5
v_call: TRBV7-6
d_call: TRBD1
cdr3_aa: CASSRDRGRGNEETQYF

j_call: TRBJ1-6
v_call: TRBV5-1
d_call: .
cdr3_aa: CASSLMGQDSPLHF

j_call: TRBJ1-1
v_call: TRBV6-6
d_call: .
cdr3_aa: CASRSGGSNTEAFF

j_call: TRBJ1-6
v_call: TRBV6-1
d_call: .
cdr3_aa: CASKGPGYNSPLHF

j_call: TRBJ1-5
v_call: TRBV5-1
d_call: TRBD1
cdr3_aa: CASSLSTGANQPQHF

j_call: TRBJ2-5
v_call: TRBV15
d_call: TRBD2
cdr3_aa: CATSRGHGLAAQETQYF

j_call: TRBJ2-5
v_call: TRBV7-2
d_call: .
cdr3_aa: CASSQDKFQETQYF

j_call: TRBJ1-2
v_call: TRBV2
d_call: .
cdr3_aa: CASSGSLGQGYGYTF